Reported below is one T cell receptor (beta chain). This entry is derived from a study of T-cell reconstitution after alpha-beta-depleted transplantation in children. Preparing the TCRbeta library involved the use of unique molecular identifiers. One entry per CDR3 protein results from TCRdb running MiXCR on the PCR reads. The sample shows 420,000 or so distinct CDR3 sequences, approximately 10% of them seen only once. The CDR3 consists of 15 residues. Germline V gene data show CDR1 as LNHDA and CDR2 as SQIVND (reference sequence). The ends lost 10 bases at V and 4 bases at J; junction bases unmatched: 13.

The chain combines TRBV19 with TRBJ2-1, with 7 bases lining up with TRBD1. This sequence was found in a human donor who donated a stem cell graft to a child with acute myeloid leukemia. The source material was PBMCs from the stem cell graft donor, sampled from the stem cell graft. CDR3 in amino acids: CATQFRDSLYNEQFF. For the CDR3, the DNA is TGTGCCACTCAATTCCGGGACAGCCTTTACAATGAGCAGTTCTTC.